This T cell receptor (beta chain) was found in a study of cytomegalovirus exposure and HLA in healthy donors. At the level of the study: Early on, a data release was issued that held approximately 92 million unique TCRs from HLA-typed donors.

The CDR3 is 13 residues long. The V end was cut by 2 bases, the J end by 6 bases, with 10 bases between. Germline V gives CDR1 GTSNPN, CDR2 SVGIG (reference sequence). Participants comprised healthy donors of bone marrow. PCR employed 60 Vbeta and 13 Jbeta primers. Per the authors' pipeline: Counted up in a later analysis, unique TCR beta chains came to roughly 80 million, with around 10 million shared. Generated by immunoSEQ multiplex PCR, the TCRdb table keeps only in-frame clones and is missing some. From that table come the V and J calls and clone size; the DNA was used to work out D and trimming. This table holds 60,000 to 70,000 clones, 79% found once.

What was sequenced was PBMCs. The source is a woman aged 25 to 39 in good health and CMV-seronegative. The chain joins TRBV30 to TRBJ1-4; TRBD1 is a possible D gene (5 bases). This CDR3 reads CAWSKGVDEKLFF. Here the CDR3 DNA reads TGTGCCTGGAGTAAAGGGGTGGATGAAAAACTGTTTTTT.